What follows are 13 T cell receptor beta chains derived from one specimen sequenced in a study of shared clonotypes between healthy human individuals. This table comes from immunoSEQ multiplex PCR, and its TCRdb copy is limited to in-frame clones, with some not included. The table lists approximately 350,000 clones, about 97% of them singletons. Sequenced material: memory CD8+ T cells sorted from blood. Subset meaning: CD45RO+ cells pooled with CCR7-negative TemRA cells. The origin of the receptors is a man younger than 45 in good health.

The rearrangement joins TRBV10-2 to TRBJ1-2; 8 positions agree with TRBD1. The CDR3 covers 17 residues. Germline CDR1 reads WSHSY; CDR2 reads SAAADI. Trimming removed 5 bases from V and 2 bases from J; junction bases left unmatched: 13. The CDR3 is CASSNSIQDRVNYGYTF. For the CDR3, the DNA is TGCGCCAGCAGTAACTCTATACAGGACAGGGTCAACTATGGCTACACCTTC.

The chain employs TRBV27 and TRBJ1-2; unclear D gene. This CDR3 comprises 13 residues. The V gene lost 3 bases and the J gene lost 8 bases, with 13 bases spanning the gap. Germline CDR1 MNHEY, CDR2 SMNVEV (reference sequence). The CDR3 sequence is CASSFGGVGGYTF. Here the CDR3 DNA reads TGTGCCAGCAGTTTCGGTGGGGTAGGCGGCTACACCTTC.

Here the CDR3 reads CAWSRGGLGRTEAFF. The CDR3, as DNA: TGTGCCTGGAGCCGGGGGGGGCTAGGAAGAACTGAAGCTTTCTTT. The chain recombines TRBV30 with TRBJ1-1; D possibly corresponds to TRBD1 (6 bases). In germline, CDR1 is GTSNPN, CDR2 SVGIG (reference sequence). This CDR3 comprises 15 residues. The germline V and J ends were trimmed by 3 bases and 5 bases, with 19 bases remaining between them.

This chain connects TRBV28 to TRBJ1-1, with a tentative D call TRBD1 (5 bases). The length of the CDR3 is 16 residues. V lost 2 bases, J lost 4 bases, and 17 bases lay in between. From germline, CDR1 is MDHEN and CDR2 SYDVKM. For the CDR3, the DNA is TGTGCCAGCAGTTTACCCCCGTGGGGCTCGGGCACTGAAGCTTTCTTT. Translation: CASSLPPWGSGTEAFF.

The CDR3, as DNA: TGTGCCAGCAGCTTAGTAGCGGGAGGCTCCTACGAGCAGTACTTC. This codes for CASSLVAGGSYEQYF. V is TRBV7-2 and J is TRBJ2-7; 10 bases agree with TRBD2. The CDR3 length is 15 residues. The V and J ends lost 1 base and 0 bases, in that order; junction bases with no gene match: 0. The germline V gene encodes CDR1 SGHTA and CDR2 FQGNSA.

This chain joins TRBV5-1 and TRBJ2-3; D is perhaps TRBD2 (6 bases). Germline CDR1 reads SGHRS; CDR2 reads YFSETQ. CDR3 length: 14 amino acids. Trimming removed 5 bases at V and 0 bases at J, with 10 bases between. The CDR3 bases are TGCGCCAGCAGAGGAGGGTTCAGCACAGATACGCAGTATTTT. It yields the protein CASRGGFSTDTQYF.

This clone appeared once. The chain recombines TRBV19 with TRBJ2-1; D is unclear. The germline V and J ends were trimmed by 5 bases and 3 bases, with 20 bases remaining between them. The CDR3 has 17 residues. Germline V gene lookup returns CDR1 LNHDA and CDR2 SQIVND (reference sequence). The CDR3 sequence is CASSLGLGEYIYNEQFF. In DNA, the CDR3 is TGTGCCAGTAGTTTAGGGCTAGGTGAGTATATCTACAATGAGCAGTTCTTC. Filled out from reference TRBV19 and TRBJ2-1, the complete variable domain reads DGGITQSPKYLFRKEGQNVTLSCEQNLNHDAMYWYRQDPGQGLRLIYYSQIVNDFQKGDIAEGYSVSREKKESFPLTVTSAQKNPTAFYLCASSLGLGEYIYNEQFFGPGTRLTVL.

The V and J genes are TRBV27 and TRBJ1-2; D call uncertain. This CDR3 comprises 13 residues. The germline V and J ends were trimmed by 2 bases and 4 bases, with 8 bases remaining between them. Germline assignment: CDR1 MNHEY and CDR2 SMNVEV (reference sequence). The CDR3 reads CASSLPDIYGYTF. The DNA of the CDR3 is TGTGCCAGCAGTTTACCCGACATCTATGGCTACACCTTC.

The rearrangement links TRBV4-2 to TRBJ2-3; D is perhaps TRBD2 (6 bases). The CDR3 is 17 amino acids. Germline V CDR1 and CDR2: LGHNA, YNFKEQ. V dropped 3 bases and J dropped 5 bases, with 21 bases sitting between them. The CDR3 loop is CASSQFAGFSFVDTQYF. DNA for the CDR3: TGTGCCAGCAGCCAGTTCGCGGGATTTAGTTTCGTAGATACGCAGTATTTT.

The CDR3 protein is CASSEASEQFF. CDR3 nucleotides: TGTGCCAGCAGTGAAGCCAGCGAGCAGTTCTTC. The genes are TRBV6-1 and TRBJ2-1, with D unclear. This CDR3 is built from 11 residues. Trimming took 0 bases from V and 10 from J, leaving 4 bases between them. Germline V gene sequence: CDR1 MNHNS, CDR2 SASEGT.

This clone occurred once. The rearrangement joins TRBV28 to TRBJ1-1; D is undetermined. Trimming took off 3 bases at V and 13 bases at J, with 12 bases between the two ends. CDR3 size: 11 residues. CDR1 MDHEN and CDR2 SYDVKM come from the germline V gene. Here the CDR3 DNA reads TGTGCCAGCAGTTTGCCCGGAGGGATTTTCTTT. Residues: CASSLPGGIFF.

The CDR3 sequence: CASSPTGASTDTQYF. CDR3 sequence (DNA): TGTGCCAGCAGCCCGACAGGAGCTAGCACAGATACGCAGTATTTT. The chain joins TRBV14 to TRBJ2-3, with D perhaps TRBD1 (6 bases). Germline lookup yields CDR1 SGHDN and CDR2 FVKESK. V shed 4 bases and J shed 0 bases, with 11 bases lying between them. This CDR3 comprises 15 residues.

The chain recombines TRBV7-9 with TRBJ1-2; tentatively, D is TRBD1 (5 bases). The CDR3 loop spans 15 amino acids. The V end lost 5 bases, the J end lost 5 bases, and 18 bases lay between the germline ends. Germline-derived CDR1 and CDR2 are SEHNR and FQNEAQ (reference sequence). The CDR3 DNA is TGTGCCAGCAGCCCCGCGACCGGGGCGAGGTATGGCTACACCTTC. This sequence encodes CASSPATGARYGYTF.